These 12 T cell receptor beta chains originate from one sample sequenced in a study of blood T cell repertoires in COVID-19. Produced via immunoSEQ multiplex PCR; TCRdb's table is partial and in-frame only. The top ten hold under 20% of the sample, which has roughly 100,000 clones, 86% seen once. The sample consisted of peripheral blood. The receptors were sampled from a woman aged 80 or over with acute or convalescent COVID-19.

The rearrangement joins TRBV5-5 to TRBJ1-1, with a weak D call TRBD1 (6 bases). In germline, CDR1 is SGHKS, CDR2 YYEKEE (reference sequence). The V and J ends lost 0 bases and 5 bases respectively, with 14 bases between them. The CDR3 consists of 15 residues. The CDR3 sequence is CASSLDREGTTEAFF. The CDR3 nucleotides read TGTGCCAGCAGCTTGGACAGGGAAGGAACAACTGAAGCTTTCTTT.

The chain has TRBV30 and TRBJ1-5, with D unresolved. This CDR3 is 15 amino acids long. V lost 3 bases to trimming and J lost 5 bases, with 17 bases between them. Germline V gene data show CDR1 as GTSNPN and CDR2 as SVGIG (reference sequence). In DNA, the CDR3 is TGTGCCTGGAGCCTGACGTCGGGTGGGTATCAGCCCCAGCATTTT. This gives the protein CAWSLTSGGYQPQHF.

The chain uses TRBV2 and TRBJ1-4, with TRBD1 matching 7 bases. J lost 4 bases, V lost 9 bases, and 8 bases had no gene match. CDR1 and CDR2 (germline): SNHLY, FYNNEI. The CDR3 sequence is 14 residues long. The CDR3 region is CASNKQGYNEKLFF. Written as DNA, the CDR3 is TGTGCCAGTAACAAACAGGGGTATAATGAAAAACTGTTTTTT.

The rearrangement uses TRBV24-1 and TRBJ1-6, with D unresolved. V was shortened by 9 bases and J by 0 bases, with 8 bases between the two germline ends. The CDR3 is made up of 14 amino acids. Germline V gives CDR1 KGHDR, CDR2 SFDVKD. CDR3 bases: TGTGCCACCCAAGGGAGCTCCTATAATTCACCCCTCCACTTT. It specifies CATQGSSYNSPLHF.

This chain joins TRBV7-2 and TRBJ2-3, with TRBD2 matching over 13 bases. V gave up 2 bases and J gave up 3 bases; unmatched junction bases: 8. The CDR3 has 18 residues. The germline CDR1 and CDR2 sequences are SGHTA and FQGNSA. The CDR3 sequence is CASSLTSGGAKVTDTQYF. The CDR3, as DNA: TGTGCCAGCAGCTTAACTAGCGGGGGGGCAAAGGTTACAGATACGCAGTATTTT.

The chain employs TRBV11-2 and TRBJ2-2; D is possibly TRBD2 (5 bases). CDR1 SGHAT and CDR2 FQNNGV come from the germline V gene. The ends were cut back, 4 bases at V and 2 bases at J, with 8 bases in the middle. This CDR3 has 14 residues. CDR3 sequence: CASSSRTNTGELFF. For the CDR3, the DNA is TGTGCCAGCAGCTCGCGGACTAACACCGGGGAGCTGTTTTTT. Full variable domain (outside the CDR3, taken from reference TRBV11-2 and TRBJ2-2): EAGVAQSPRYKIIEKRQSVAFWCNPISGHATLYWYQQILGQGPKLLIQFQNNGVVDDSQLPKDRFSAERLKGVDSTLKIQPAKLEDSAVYLCASSSRTNTGELFFGEGSRLTVL.

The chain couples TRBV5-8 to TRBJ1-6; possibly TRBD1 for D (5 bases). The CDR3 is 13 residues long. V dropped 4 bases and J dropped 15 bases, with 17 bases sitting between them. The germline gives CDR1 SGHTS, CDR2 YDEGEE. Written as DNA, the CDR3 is TGTGCCAGCAGCACCGGGGGGACTCGGGGCCTCCACTTT. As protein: CASSTGGTRGLHF.

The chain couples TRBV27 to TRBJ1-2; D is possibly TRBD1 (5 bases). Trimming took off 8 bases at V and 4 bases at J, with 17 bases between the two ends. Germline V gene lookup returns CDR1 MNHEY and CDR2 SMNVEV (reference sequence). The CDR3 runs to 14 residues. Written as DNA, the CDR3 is TGTGCCAGCTCCCTCTCTGCAGGGTTCTATGGCTACACCTTC. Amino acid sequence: CASSLSAGFYGYTF.

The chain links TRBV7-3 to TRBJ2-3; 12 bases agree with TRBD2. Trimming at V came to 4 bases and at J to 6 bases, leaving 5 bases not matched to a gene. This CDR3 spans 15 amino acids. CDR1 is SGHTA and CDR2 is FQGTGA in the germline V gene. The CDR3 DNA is TGTGCCAGCAGCTCTAGCGGGGGGGCCTCGGATACGCAGTATTTT. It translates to CASSSSGGASDTQYF.

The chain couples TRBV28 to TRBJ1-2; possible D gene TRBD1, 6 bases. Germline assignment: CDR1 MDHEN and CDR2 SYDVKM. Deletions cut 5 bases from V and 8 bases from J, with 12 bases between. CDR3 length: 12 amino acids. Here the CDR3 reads CASSRGQYGYTF. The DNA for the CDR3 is TGTGCCAGCAGTCGCGGACAGTACGGCTACACCTTC.

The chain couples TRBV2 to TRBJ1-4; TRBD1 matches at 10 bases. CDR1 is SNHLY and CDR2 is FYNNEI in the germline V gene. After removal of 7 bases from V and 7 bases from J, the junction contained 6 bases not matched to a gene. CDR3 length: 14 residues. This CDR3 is CASTRDRGGEKLFF. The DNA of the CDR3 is TGTGCCAGCACCAGGGACAGGGGTGGTGAAAAACTGTTTTTT.

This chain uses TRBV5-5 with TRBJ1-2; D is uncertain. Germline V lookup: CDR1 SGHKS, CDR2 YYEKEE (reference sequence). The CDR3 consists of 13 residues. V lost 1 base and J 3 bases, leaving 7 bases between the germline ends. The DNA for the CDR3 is TGTGCCAGCAGCTTGCGCCAGGACTATGGCTACACCTTC. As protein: CASSLRQDYGYTF.